This paragraph covers one TCR beta chain sequence. Its specific antigen is unknown. Within one base of it there is no much larger clone, and no base qualities were kept. Systemically healthy Caucasian individuals from Russia, roughly 40 in total and aged roughly 6 to 100 years, were included as donors. Ten milliliters of peripheral blood were drawn from each donor into EDTA-treated Vacutainer tubes. Ficoll-Paque density-gradient centrifugation was used to isolate PBMCs, with at least 7 million per sample. Total RNA, at least 5 micrograms per sample, was extracted from PBMCs with Trizol reagent. For every donor, an aliquot of PBMCs went through flow cytometry to measure the percentages of naive CD45RAhigh/CD27high T cells. The entry originates in a study of blood T cells in healthy people across ages (dated by TCRdb to 2014 to 2015). Some background on the complete study: In model experiments, roughly one uniquely barcoded TCR beta cDNA molecule per two T cells was captured by template switching. To track age-related changes in TCR beta repertoire diversity, the study relied on deep sequencing normalized with unique cDNA molecular identifiers. Four age groups were formed from the donors: young (average 16 years), middle-aged (roughly 38), aged (over 55) and long-lived (approximately 78). To avoid experimental bias, donors of different ages were spread randomly across the sequencing lanes. For two donors (one aged 18 to 29 and one aged 80 or older), the study analyzed two additional independent replicas of 1 million unique cDNA reads from the same blood draw.

Spanning cysteine to phenylalanine, the CDR3 consists of 18 amino acids. CDR3 DNA only is kept here, 54 bases in frame from base 1. The germline V gene yields LGHNA for CDR1 and YNFKEQ for CDR2. Compared with germline, V lacks 0 bases and J lacks 0 bases; bases without a gene match: 11. Library creation used 5' RACE. Data came from an Illumina HiSeq 2500. The second PCR ran for roughly 7 to 12 cycles and used a J-beta primer mix along with a sample-barcoded 5' primer. A template-switch 5' adaptor carrying 12 random nucleotides introduced a unique molecular identifier onto each TCR beta cDNA molecule. Each sample yielded at least 2.5 million CDR3-containing paired-end reads. First-strand cDNA was synthesized from all RNA with the Mint cDNA synthesis kit, primed by a TRBC-specific oligonucleotide. All cDNA was treated with uracil-DNA glycosylase and then went through a first 18-cycle PCR with the universal primers M1SS and BC2_uni_R. The published analysis was carried out like this. For normalization, 1 million high-quality reads were randomly selected from each sample, with every read carrying a distinct molecular identifier. Instead of being binned into consensus sequences, reads that shared molecular identifiers were thrown out. MiTCR, run with a Q25 quality threshold and the strictest error-elimination algorithm, handled CDR3 identification, clonotype clustering and error correction. A nonparametric unseen species model with Euler transformation was used to estimate lower-bound total TCR beta diversity. TCRdb handled the public reads itself, with Q25 trimming in fastp and clone calling in MiXCR, and kept productive beta chains. All rows with the same CDR3 protein become a single entry with the most common DNA and genes. These V and J calls are TCRdb output, not the study's own analysis. The sample yields roughly 410,000 distinct CDR3 sequences; about 55% were counted once. The ten top clones hold 45% to 65% of the sample.

Overall study results and their limits: Because donor CMV infection status was unknown, age-related changes in expanded clonotypes were potentially confounded. Compared with the aged group, the long-lived group had more naive CD4+ T cells, fewer expanded clones and increased TCR diversity, suggesting age selection. Estimates of total diversity based on one million sequenced T cells were regarded as lower bounds and as underestimates. Since profiling was done on bulk unsorted PBMCs, naive and antigen-experienced compartments could not be conclusively compared. Observed TCR beta diversity per million T cells fell roughly linearly with age, and a significant reduction was already apparent by age roughly 40. A strong correlation was found between observed TCR beta diversity and the percentage of naive T cells measured by flow cytometry.

Sequenced input: blood. The receptor was derived from a man aged 55 to 69 in good health. Recombination linked TRBV4-2 to TRBJ2-7, and 7 bases in between align with TRBD2. The sequence in DNA is TGTGCCAGCAGCCAAGAACGCGGGGGTAGCGGAAGCTCCTACGAGCAGTACTTC. Its protein product is CASSQERGGSGSSYEQYF.